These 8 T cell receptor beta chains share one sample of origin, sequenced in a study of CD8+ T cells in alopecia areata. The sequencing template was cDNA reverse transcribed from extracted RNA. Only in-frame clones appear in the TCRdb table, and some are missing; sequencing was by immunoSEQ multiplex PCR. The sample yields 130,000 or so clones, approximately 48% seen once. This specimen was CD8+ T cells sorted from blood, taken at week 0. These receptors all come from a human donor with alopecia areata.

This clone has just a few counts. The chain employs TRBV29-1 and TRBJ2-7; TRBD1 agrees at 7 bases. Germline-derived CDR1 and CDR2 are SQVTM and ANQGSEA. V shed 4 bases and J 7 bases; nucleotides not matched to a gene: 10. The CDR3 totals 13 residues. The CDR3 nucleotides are TGCAGCGTTGTTCGAGACAGGGTTGGGGAGCAGTACTTC. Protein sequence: CSVVRDRVGEQYF.

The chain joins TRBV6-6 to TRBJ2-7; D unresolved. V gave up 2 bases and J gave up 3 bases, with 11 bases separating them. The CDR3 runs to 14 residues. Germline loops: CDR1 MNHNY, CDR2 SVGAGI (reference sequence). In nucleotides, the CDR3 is TGTGCCAGCAGTTACGAGGACCCAATCTACGAGCAGTACTTC. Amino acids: CASSYEDPIYEQYF.

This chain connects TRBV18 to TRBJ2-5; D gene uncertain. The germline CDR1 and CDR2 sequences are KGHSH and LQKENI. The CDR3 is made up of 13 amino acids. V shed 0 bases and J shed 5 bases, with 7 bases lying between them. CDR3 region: CASSPPGKETQYF. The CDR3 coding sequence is TGTGCCAGCTCACCACCGGGAAAGGAGACCCAGTACTTC.

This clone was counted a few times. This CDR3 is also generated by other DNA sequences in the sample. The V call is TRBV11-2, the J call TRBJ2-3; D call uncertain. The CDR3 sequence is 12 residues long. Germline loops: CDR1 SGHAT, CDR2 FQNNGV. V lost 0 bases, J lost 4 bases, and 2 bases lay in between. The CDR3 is CASSLDPDTQYF. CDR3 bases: TGTGCCAGCAGCTTAGACCCAGATACGCAGTATTTT. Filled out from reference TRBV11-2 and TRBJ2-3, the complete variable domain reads EAGVAQSPRYKIIEKRQSVAFWCNPISGHATLYWYQQILGQGPKLLIQFQNNGVVDDSQLPKDRFSAERLKGVDSTLKIQPAKLEDSAVYLCASSLDPDTQYFGPGTRLTVL.

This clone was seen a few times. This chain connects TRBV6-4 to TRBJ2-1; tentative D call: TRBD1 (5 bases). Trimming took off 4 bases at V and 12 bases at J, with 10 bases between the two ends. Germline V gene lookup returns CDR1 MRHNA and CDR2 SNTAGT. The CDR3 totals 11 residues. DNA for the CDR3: TGTGCCAGCAGTGCAGGGTTCAGGCAGTTCTTC. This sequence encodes CASSAGFRQFF.

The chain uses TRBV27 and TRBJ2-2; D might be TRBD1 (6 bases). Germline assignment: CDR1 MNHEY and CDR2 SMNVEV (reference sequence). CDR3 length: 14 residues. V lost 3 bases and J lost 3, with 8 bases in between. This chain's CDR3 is CASSFPGDTGELFF. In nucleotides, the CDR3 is TGTGCCAGCAGTTTCCCAGGGGACACCGGGGAGCTGTTTTTT.

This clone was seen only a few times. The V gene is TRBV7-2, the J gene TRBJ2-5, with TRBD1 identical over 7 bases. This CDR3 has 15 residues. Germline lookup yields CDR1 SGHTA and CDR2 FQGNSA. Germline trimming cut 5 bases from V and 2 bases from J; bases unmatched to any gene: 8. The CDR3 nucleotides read TGTGCCAGCAGCCCCCATGGGACAGTACAAGAGACCCAGTACTTC. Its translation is CASSPHGTVQETQYF.

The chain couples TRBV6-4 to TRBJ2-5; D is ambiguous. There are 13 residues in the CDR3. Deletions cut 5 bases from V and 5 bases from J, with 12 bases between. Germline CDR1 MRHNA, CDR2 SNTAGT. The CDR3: CASSYAPTETQYF. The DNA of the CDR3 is TGTGCCAGCAGTTACGCCCCGACGGAGACCCAGTACTTC.